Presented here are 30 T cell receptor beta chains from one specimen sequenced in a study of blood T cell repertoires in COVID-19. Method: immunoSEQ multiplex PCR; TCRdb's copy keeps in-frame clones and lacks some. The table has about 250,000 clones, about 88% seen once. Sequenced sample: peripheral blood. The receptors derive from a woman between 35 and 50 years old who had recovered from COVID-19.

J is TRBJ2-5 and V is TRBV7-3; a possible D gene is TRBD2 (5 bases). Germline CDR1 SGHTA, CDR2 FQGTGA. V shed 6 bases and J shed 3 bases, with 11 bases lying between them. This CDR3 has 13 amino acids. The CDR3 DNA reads TGTGCCAGCAGTCTAGCCGTCGAAGAGACCCAGTACTTC. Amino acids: CASSLAVEETQYF.

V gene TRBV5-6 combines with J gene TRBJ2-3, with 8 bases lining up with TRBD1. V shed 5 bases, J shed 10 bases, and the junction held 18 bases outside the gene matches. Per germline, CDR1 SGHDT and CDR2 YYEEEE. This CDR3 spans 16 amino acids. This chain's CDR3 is CASSDLGQGAAMAQYF. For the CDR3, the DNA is TGTGCCAGCAGTGACCTGGGCCAGGGGGCAGCAATGGCGCAGTATTTT.

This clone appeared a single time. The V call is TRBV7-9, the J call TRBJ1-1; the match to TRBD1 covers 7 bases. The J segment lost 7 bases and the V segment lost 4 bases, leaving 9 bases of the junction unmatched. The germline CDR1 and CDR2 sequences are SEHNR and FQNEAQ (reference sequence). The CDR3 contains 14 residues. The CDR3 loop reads CASSWGTAGGEAFF. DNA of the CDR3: TGTGCCAGCAGCTGGGGAACCGCAGGGGGTGAAGCTTTCTTT. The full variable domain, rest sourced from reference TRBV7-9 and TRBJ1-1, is DTGVSQNPRHKITKRGQNVTFRCDPISEHNRLYWYRQTLGQGPEFLTYFQNEAQLEKSRLLSDRFSAERPKGSFSTLEIQRTEQGDSAMYLCASSWGTAGGEAFFGQGTRLTVV.

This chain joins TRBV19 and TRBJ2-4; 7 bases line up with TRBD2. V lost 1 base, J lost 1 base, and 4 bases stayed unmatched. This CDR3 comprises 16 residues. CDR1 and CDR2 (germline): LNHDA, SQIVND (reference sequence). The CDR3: CASSIVGRAAKNIQYF. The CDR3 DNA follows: TGTGCCAGTAGTATAGTTGGGAGGGCGGCCAAAAACATTCAGTACTTC.

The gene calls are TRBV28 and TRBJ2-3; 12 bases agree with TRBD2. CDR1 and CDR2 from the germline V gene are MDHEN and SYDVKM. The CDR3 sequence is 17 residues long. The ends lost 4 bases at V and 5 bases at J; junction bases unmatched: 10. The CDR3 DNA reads TGTGCCAGCAGTTCCCCGGGGACTAGCGGGCGGGGAGATACGCAGTATTTT. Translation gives CASSSPGTSGRGDTQYF.

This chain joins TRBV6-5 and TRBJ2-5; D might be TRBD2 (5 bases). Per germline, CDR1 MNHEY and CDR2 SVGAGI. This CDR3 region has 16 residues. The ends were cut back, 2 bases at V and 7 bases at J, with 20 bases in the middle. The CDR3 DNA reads TGTGCCAGCAGTTACGGGTATGCGGGCCAGTTCGGGACCCAGTACTTC. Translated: CASSYGYAGQFGTQYF.

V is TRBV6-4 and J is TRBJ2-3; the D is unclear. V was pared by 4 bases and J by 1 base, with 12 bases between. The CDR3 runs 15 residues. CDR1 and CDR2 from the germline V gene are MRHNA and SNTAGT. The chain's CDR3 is CASSVSGEGTDTQYF. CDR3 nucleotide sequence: TGTGCCAGCAGTGTCTCAGGAGAGGGCACAGATACGCAGTATTTT.

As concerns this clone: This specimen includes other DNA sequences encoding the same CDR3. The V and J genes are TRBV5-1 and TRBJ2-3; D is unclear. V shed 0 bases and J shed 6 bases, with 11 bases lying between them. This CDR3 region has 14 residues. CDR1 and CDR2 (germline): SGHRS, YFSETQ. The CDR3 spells CASSLGGPPDTQYF. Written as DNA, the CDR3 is TGCGCCAGCAGCTTGGGAGGTCCTCCGGATACGCAGTATTTT.

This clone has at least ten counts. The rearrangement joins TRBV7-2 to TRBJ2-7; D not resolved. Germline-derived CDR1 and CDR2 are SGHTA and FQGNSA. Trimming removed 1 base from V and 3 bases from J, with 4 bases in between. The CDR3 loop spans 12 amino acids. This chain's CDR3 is CASSLVNYEQYF. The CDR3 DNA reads TGTGCCAGCAGCTTAGTCAACTACGAGCAGTACTTC.

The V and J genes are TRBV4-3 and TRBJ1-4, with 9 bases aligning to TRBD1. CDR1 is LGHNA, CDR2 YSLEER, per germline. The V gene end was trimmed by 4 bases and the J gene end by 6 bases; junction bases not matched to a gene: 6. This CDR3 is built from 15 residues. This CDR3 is CASSRNRGQDEKLFF. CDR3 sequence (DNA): TGCGCCAGCAGCCGAAACAGGGGGCAGGATGAAAAACTGTTTTTT.

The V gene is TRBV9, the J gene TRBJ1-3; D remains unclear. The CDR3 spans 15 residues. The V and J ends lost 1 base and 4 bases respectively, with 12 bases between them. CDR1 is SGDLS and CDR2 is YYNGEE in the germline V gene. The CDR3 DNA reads TGTGCCAGCAGCGTACGAGGGTCTGGGGGAAACACCATATATTTT. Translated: CASSVRGSGGNTIYF.

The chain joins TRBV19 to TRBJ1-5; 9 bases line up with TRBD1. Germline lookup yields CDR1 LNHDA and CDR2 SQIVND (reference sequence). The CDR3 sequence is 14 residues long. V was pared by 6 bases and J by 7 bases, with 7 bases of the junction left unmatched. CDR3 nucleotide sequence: TGTGCCAGTAGACTCGGGACAGGGTGGCAGCCCCAGCATTTT. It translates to CASRLGTGWQPQHF.

In nucleotides, the CDR3 is TGCAGCGTTGAAACTGCATGGTATGGCTACACCTTC. Encoded protein: CSVETAWYGYTF. The chain has TRBV29-1 and TRBJ1-2; D is ambiguous. This CDR3 is built from 12 residues. Trimming took off 2 bases at V and 5 bases at J, with 9 bases between the two ends. Germline V gene lookup returns CDR1 SQVTM and CDR2 ANQGSEA.

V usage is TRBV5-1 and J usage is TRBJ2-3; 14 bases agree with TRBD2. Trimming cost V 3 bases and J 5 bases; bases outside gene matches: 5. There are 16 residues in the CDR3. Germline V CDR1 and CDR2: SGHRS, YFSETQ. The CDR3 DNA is TGCGCCAGCAGCTCTCGGACTAGCGGGGGGATAGATACGCAGTATTTT. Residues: CASSSRTSGGIDTQYF.

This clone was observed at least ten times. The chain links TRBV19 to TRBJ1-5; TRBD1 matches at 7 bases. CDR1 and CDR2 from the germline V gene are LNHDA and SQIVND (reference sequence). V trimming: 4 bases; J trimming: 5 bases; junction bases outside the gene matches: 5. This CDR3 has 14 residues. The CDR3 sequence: CASSTSTGYQPQHF. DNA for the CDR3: TGTGCCAGTAGTACTTCGACAGGGTATCAGCCCCAGCATTTT.

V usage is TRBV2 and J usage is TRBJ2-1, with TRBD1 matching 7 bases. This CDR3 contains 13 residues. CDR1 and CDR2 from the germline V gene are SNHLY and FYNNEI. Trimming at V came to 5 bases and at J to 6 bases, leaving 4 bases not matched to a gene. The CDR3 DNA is TGTGCCAGCAGTCGATCAGGGGGCAATGAGCAGTTCTTC. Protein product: CASSRSGGNEQFF.

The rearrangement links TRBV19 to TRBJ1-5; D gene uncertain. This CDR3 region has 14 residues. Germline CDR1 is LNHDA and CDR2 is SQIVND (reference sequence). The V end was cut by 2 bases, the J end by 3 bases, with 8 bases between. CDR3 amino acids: CASSIRGVNQPQHF. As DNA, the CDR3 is TGTGCCAGTAGTATACGGGGTGTCAATCAGCCCCAGCATTTT.

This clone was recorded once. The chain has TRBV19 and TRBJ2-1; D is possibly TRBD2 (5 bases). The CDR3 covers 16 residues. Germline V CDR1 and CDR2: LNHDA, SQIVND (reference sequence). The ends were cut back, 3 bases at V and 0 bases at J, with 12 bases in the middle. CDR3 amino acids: CASSIVLRVSYNEQFF. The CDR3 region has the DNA TGTGCCAGTAGTATCGTTCTGCGGGTCTCCTACAATGAGCAGTTCTTC. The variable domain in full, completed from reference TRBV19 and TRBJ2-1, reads DGGITQSPKYLFRKEGQNVTLSCEQNLNHDAMYWYRQDPGQGLRLIYYSQIVNDFQKGDIAEGYSVSREKKESFPLTVTSAQKNPTAFYLCASSIVLRVSYNEQFFGPGTRLTVL.

The CDR3 DNA follows: TGTGCCAGCAGTACGACAGGTCCTGGAAACACCATATATTTT. Translation: CASSTTGPGNTIYF. The gene calls are TRBV6-5 and TRBJ1-3; a possible D gene is TRBD1 (6 bases). The CDR3 runs 14 residues. The germline CDR1 and CDR2 sequences are MNHEY and SVGAGI. V lost 5 bases to trimming and J lost 2 bases, with 10 bases between them.

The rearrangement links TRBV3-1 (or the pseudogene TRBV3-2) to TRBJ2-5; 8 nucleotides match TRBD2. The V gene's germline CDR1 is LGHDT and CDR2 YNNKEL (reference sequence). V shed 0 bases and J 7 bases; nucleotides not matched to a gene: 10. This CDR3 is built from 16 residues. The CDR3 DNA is TGTGCCAGCAGCCAAGATGGAAGACCGGGAGGGGGGACCCAGTACTTC. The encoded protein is CASSQDGRPGGGTQYF.

This CDR3 is CASSYGTSGARGQETQYF. Written as DNA, the CDR3 is TGTGCCAGCAGTTACGGGACTAGCGGGGCCCGGGGTCAAGAGACCCAGTACTTC. V gene TRBV28 combines with J gene TRBJ2-5; TRBD2 aligns across 13 bases. V dropped 4 bases and J dropped 2; count of bases not matched to a gene: 10. The CDR3 spans 18 residues. Germline CDR1 and CDR2: MDHEN and SYDVKM.

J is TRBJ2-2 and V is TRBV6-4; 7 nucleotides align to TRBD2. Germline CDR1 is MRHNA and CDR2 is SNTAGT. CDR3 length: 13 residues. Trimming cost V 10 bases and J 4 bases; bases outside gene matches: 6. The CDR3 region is CATRESGTGELFF. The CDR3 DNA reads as TGTGCCACGCGGGAGTCGGGCACCGGGGAGCTGTTTTTT.

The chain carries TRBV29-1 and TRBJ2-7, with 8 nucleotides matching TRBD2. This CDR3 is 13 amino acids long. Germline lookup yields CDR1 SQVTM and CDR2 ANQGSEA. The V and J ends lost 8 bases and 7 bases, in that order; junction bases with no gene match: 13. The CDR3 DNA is TGCAGCTTCCTCGGCGGGAGGCCTCAGGAGCAGTACTTC. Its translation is CSFLGGRPQEQYF.

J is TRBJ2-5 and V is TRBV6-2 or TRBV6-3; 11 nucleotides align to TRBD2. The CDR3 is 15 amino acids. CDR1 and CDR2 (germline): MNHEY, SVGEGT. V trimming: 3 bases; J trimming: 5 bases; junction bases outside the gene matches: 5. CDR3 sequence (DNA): TGTGCCAGCAGTTATAGCGGGGGGGCCGGGGAGACCCAGTACTTC. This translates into CASSYSGGAGETQYF.

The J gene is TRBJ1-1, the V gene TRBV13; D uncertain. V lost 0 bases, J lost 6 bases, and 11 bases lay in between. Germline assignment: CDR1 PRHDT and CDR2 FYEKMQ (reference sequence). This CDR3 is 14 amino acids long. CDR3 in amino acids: CASSLGLANPEAFF. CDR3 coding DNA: TGTGCCAGCAGCTTAGGCCTGGCCAACCCTGAAGCTTTCTTT. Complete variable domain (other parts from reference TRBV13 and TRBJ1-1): AAGVIQSPRHLIKEKRETATLKCYPIPRHDTVYWYQQGPGQDPQFLISFYEKMQSDKGSIPDRFSAQQFSDYHSELNMSSLELGDSALYFCASSLGLANPEAFFGQGTRLTVV.

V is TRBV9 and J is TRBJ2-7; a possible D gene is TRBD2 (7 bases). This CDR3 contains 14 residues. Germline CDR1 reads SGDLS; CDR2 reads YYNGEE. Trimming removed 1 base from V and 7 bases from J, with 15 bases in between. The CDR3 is CASSVLGGVSEQYF. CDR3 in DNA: TGTGCCAGCAGCGTATTAGGGGGGGTGAGTGAGCAGTACTTC.

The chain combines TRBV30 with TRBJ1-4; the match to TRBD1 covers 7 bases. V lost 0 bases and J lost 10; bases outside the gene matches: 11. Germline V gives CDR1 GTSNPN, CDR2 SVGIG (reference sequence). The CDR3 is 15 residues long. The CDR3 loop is CAWSVLEGGEGKLFF. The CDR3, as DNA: TGTGCCTGGAGTGTATTGGAAGGGGGCGAAGGAAAACTGTTTTTT. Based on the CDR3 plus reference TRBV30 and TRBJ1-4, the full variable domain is SQTIHQWPATLVQPVGSPLSLECTVEGTSNPNLYWYRQAAGRGLQLLFYSVGIGQISSEVPQNLSASRPQDRQFILSSKKLLLSDSGFYLCAWSVLEGGEGKLFFGSGTQLSVL.

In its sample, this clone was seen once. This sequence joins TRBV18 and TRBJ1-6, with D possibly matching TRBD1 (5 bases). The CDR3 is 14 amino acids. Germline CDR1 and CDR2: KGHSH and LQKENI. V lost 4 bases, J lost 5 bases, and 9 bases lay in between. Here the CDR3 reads CASSQGLDNSPLHF. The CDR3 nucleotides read TGTGCCAGCTCACAGGGGTTGGATAATTCACCCCTCCACTTT.

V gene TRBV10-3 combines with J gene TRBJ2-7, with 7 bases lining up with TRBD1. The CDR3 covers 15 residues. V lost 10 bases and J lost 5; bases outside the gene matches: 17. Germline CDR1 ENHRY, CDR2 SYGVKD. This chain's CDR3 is CATSLKDREENEQYF. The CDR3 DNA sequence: TGTGCCACCTCCCTGAAAGACAGGGAAGAGAACGAGCAGTACTTC.

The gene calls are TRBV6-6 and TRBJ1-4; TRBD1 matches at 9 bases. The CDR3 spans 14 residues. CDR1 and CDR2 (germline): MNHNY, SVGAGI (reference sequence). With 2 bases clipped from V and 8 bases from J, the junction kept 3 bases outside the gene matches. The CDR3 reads CASSYPGQGEKLFF. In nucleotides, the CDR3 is TGTGCCAGCAGTTACCCCGGACAGGGGGAAAAACTGTTTTTT.